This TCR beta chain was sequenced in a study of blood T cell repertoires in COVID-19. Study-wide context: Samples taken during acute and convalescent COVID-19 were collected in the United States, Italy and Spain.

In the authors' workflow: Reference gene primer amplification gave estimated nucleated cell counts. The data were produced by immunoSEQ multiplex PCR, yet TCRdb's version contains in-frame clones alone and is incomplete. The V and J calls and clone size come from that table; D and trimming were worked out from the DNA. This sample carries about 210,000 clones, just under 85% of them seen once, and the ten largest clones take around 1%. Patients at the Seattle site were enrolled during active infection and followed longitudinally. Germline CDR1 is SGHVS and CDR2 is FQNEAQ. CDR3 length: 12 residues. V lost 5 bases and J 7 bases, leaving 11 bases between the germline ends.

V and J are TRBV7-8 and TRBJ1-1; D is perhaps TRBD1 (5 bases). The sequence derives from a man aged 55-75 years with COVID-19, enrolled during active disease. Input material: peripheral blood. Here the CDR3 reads CASSLRGNEAFF. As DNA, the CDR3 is TGTGCCAGCAGCCTAAGGGGTAATGAAGCTTTCTTT.